The 3 T cell receptor beta chains reported below all come from one sample, sequenced in a study of T cells in Graves' hyperthyroidism and ophthalmopathy. Amplification yielded TCR beta CDR3 regions, with RNA transcripts as the source. The TCR CDR3 was amplified in a first-round RT-PCR using the HTBI primer set. TCRdb recomputed calls from the multiplex PCR reads with MiXCR, one row per CDR3 protein. The sample has approximately 690,000 distinct CDR3 sequences, less than 25% seen once. The source material was blood. These receptors all come from a man aged 25 to 45 with Graves' ophthalmopathy.

This clonotype showed up many times. V gene TRBV6-1 combines with J gene TRBJ2-7; 7 positions match TRBD2. The CDR3 is 13 residues long. J gave up 2 bases and V 5 bases, and 3 bases lay outside the gene matches. Germline V CDR1 and CDR2: MNHNS, SASEGT. The CDR3 DNA reads TGTGCCAGCAGTTGGGGGGGAACCTACGAGCAGTACTTC. Translation: CASSWGGTYEQYF.

The sample holds many counts of this clonotype. The rearrangement uses TRBV7-2 and TRBJ2-3; tentatively, D is TRBD2 (5 bases). CDR3 length: 17 residues. In germline, CDR1 is SGHTA, CDR2 FQGNSA. Trimming took off 2 bases at V and 4 bases at J, with 19 bases between the two ends. The CDR3: CASSLLGGVGGADTQYF. The CDR3 DNA reads TGTGCCAGCAGCTTACTTGGCGGAGTTGGAGGAGCAGATACGCAGTATTTT.

This clonotype was observed a few times. The chain combines TRBV3-1 with TRBJ2-3; TRBD1 aligns across 7 bases. The CDR3 contains 14 residues. Looked up from germline, CDR1 is LGHDT and CDR2 is YNNKEL (reference sequence). Trimming took 3 bases from V and 5 from J; bases not matched to a gene: 5. The CDR3 is CASSQTGSGDTQYF. Written as DNA, the CDR3 is TGTGCCAGCAGCCAGACAGGGAGTGGAGATACGCAGTATTTT.